Each of the 22 T cell receptor beta chains below was sequenced from the same sample in a study of blood T cell repertoires in COVID-19. Repertoires were generated with immunoSEQ multiplex PCR, while TCRdb's copy carries only in-frame clones and drops some. The data show some 220,000 clones, roughly 85% seen once. Sequenced input: peripheral blood. These receptors came from a man over 45 with COVID-19, enrolled during active disease.

Comments on this clone: Within the sample, other DNA sequences also encode this same CDR3. This chain links TRBV18 with TRBJ2-3; D unresolved. V was cut by 6 bases and J by 0 bases, with 7 bases left in between. Germline V gene data show CDR1 as KGHSH and CDR2 as LQKENI. CDR3 size: 13 residues. The CDR3 DNA is TGTGCCAGCTCCCCTCCGAGCACAGATACGCAGTATTTT. It codes for CASSPPSTDTQYF.

V gene TRBV9 combines with J gene TRBJ1-6; perhaps TRBD1 as D (5 bases). Trimming took 3 bases from V and 7 from J, leaving 11 bases between them. The CDR3 runs 14 residues. Germline CDR1 is SGDLS and CDR2 is YYNGEE. This chain's CDR3 is CASSGDSWNSPLHF. The CDR3 DNA reads as TGTGCCAGCAGCGGTGACAGTTGGAATTCACCCCTCCACTTT. Full variable domain (missing parts from reference TRBV9 and TRBJ1-6): DSGVTQTPKHLITATGQRVTLRCSPRSGDLSVYWYQQSLDQGLQFLIQYYNGEERAKGNILERFSAQQFPDLHSELNLSSLELGDSALYFCASSGDSWNSPLHFGNGTRLTVT.

This clone was detected many times. The V and J genes are TRBV19 and TRBJ1-3, with D possibly being TRBD1 (5 bases). Germline-derived CDR1 and CDR2 are LNHDA and SQIVND (reference sequence). This CDR3 is built from 16 residues. Trimming took off 6 bases at V and 8 bases at J, with 23 bases between the two ends. The CDR3 is CASRFRHAGREDTIYF. CDR3 bases: TGTGCCAGTAGGTTCCGTCATGCAGGGAGGGAAGACACCATATATTTT.

The genes are TRBV6-5 and TRBJ2-2; D is unresolved. Trimming pared 2 bases from V and 0 bases from J, leaving 10 bases between. This CDR3 has 16 amino acids. Germline assignment: CDR1 MNHEY and CDR2 SVGAGI. This chain's CDR3 is CASSYAPVANTGELFF. CDR3 bases: TGTGCCAGCAGTTACGCGCCGGTCGCGAACACCGGGGAGCTGTTTTTT.

CDR3 protein: CASRLDRDSYEQYF. The CDR3, as DNA: TGTGCCAGCAGGCTCGACAGGGATTCCTACGAGCAGTACTTC. The chain is built from TRBV28 and TRBJ2-7, with 7 bases lining up with TRBD1. CDR3 length equals 14 residues. V lost 6 bases to trimming and J lost 1 base; unmatched junction nucleotides: 6. Germline V gene lookup returns CDR1 MDHEN and CDR2 SYDVKM.

V and J are TRBV5-1 and TRBJ2-7, with 8 bases lining up with TRBD1. With V trimmed by 0 bases and J by 5 bases, 4 bases remained unmatched. Germline CDR1 SGHRS, CDR2 YFSETQ. CDR3 length: 14 residues. The CDR3 region has the DNA TGCGCCAGCAGCTTGGCCCAGGGGGCTGACGAGCAGTACTTC. Its translation is CASSLAQGADEQYF.

This clone was seen once. Here the CDR3 DNA reads TGCGCCAGCAGTGAGTCGGGGGGTGAAGCTTTCTTT. Translating it yields CASSESGGEAFF. This chain links TRBV10-1 with TRBJ1-1; tentatively, D is TRBD1 (5 bases). Looked up from germline, CDR1 is WNHNN and CDR2 is SYGVQD (reference sequence). V was cut by 0 bases and J by 7 bases, with 6 bases left in between. This CDR3 has 12 amino acids.

This clone was observed a single time. The genes are TRBV6-5 and TRBJ2-7; D may be TRBD1 (5 bases). Germline V gene data show CDR1 as MNHEY and CDR2 as SVGAGI. The CDR3 covers 16 residues. V was clipped by 0 bases and J by 6 bases, with 18 bases between them. In DNA, the CDR3 is TGTGCCAGCAGTTACTCGAAATCTTCCAGGGCTGGCGAGCAGTACTTC. It yields the protein CASSYSKSSRAGEQYF.

The V call is TRBV11-2, the J call TRBJ2-3, with D maybe TRBD2 (6 bases). The V gene's germline CDR1 is SGHAT and CDR2 FQNNGV. There are 14 residues in the CDR3. V lost 1 base and J lost 10, with 15 bases in between. The chain's CDR3 is CASSLVGGGTAQYF. The CDR3 nucleotides are TGTGCCAGCAGCTTAGTTGGTGGGGGGACTGCGCAGTATTTT.

The rearrangement joins TRBV10-1 to TRBJ2-7, with 9 nucleotides matching TRBD1. The CDR3 is 12 residues long. Germline V lookup: CDR1 WNHNN, CDR2 SYGVQD (reference sequence). V dropped 10 bases and J dropped 3; count of bases not matched to a gene: 4. DNA of the CDR3: TGCGCCATGTCGGGACAGGGCTACGAGCAGTACTTC. Translated, it gives CAMSGQGYEQYF.

V usage is TRBV2 and J usage is TRBJ2-1; 10 bases agree with TRBD1. CDR3 length equals 14 residues. In germline, CDR1 is SNHLY, CDR2 FYNNEI. Germline trimming cut 8 bases from V and 9 bases from J; bases unmatched to any gene: 10. The CDR3 coding sequence is TGTGCCAGCGGTCGACAGGGGGCGCCCGGTGAGCAGTTCTTC. It codes for CASGRQGAPGEQFF.

The genes are TRBV27 and TRBJ2-1; 12 bases line up with TRBD1. J was trimmed by 0 bases and V by 3 bases; bases with no gene match: 6. Germline V gene lookup returns CDR1 MNHEY and CDR2 SMNVEV (reference sequence). CDR3 length: 18 amino acids. The CDR3 DNA reads as TGTGCCAGCAGTTTCGGGACAGGGGGCACGAGCTCCTACAATGAGCAGTTCTTC. Translation gives CASSFGTGGTSSYNEQFF.

J is TRBJ1-2 and V is TRBV27; no definite D call. V was trimmed by 2 bases and J by 0 bases, leaving 10 bases between them. The V gene's germline CDR1 is MNHEY and CDR2 SMNVEV (reference sequence). This CDR3 contains 15 residues. CDR3 in DNA: TGTGCCAGCAGTTTAGGCGGGCCAACTAACTATGGCTACACCTTC. Protein sequence: CASSLGGPTNYGYTF.

The V call is TRBV28, the J call TRBJ1-6; D perhaps matches TRBD1 (6 bases). Per germline, CDR1 MDHEN and CDR2 SYDVKM. V was cut by 1 base and J by 7 bases, with 20 bases left in between. The CDR3 loop spans 18 amino acids. CDR3 protein: CASSLSPTSGRGNSPLHF. CDR3 sequence (DNA): TGTGCCAGCAGTTTATCGCCGACATCGGGCAGGGGCAATTCACCCCTCCACTTT.

This clone was detected once. The V and J genes are TRBV6-1 and TRBJ2-7, with TRBD2 as a possible D gene (5 bases). V was trimmed by 1 base and J by 0 bases, leaving 7 bases between them. Looked up from germline, CDR1 is MNHNS and CDR2 is SASEGT. This CDR3 spans 14 amino acids. This CDR3 is CASSEGGLSYEQYF. The CDR3 region has the DNA TGTGCCAGCAGTGAAGGCGGGCTCTCCTACGAGCAGTACTTC.

The chain couples TRBV5-1 to TRBJ1-2; D remains ambiguous. CDR1 and CDR2 (germline): SGHRS, YFSETQ. V was clipped by 2 bases and J by 7 bases, with 12 bases between them. The CDR3 has 13 residues. The CDR3 nucleotides read TGCGCCAGCAGCTTTTGGGGAGGGTCTGGCTACACCTTC. Translating it yields CASSFWGGSGYTF.

The V gene is TRBV2, the J gene TRBJ1-4; TRBD1 matches 8 bases. This CDR3 has 15 residues. Trimming removed 3 bases from V and 5 bases from J; junction bases left unmatched: 5. Per the germline V gene, CDR1 is SNHLY and CDR2 is FYNNEI. Written as DNA, the CDR3 is TGTGCCAGCAGTGACCAAACAGGGGGGAATGAAAAACTGTTTTTT. This translates into CASSDQTGGNEKLFF.

This sequence joins TRBV12-3 or TRBV12-4 and TRBJ1-1; D remains unclear. V lost 2 bases to trimming and J lost 10 bases, with 8 bases between them. This CDR3 has 11 residues. This CDR3 reads CASSLSGGAFF. In nucleotides, the CDR3 is TGTGCCAGCAGTTTATCCGGTGGAGCTTTCTTT.

This chain uses TRBV29-1 with TRBJ1-3; possibly TRBD1 for D (6 bases). CDR1 is SQVTM, CDR2 ANQGSEA, per germline. This CDR3 has 14 residues. Trimming pared 4 bases from V and 4 bases from J, leaving 14 bases between. This chain's CDR3 is CSVGSQGSGNTIYF. The CDR3 DNA is TGCAGCGTTGGCTCACAGGGAAGCGGAAACACCATATATTTT.

This clone was counted a few times. The chain uses TRBV3-1 (or the pseudogene TRBV3-2) and TRBJ2-3; a weak D match, TRBD2 (7 bases). Looked up from germline, CDR1 is LGHDT and CDR2 is YNNKEL (reference sequence). CDR3 length equals 20 residues. Trimming left V 2 bases short and J 0 bases short, with 24 bases between. The CDR3 sequence is CASSQKGGEVRVPSTDTQYF. The CDR3 DNA reads as TGTGCCAGCAGCCAAAAAGGGGGGGAGGTACGGGTACCTAGCACAGATACGCAGTATTTT.

This chain links TRBV15 with TRBJ1-1; TRBD1 matches at 7 bases. CDR1 and CDR2 from the germline V gene are LNHNV and YYDKDF (reference sequence). J was trimmed by 0 bases and V by 3 bases; bases with no gene match: 1. This CDR3 is 14 amino acids long. The CDR3 loop is CATSRDRMNTEAFF. In nucleotides, the CDR3 is TGTGCCACCAGCAGGGACAGGATGAACACTGAAGCTTTCTTT.

This clone was counted a few times. The chain has TRBV5-6 and TRBJ1-2, with D maybe TRBD1 (5 bases). This CDR3 comprises 13 residues. Per the germline V gene, CDR1 is SGHDT and CDR2 is YYEEEE. V lost 6 bases to trimming and J lost 3 bases, with 12 bases between them. CDR3 amino acids: CASNWGGDYGYTF. In DNA, the CDR3 is TGTGCCAGCAACTGGGGAGGGGACTATGGCTACACCTTC.